Included here is one TCR delta chain sequence, with context. With a much larger clone just one base away, this may be a read error. The CDR3 has 16 residues. Trimming cost V 4 bases and J 1 base; bases outside gene matches: 10. Germline V gives CDR1 TVYSNPD, CDR2 GDNSRS (reference sequence). The data were taken from a study of gamma-delta chains in newborns, infants, children. Study-level background: Microbial exposure reportedly drives polyclonal innate γδ T cell expansion after birth.

TCRdb called clones from the reads again using CATT. The sample carries about 3,300 delta-chain clones, roughly 48% recorded once. The J gene is TRDJ1, the V gene TRDV3; 12 bases are a match to TRDD3. This sequence originates from a child who received the measles vaccine. The material sequenced was blood. The CDR3, as DNA: TGTGCCTGCACAGAGGACTGGGGGATACCCACCGATAAACTCATCTTT. It yields the protein CACTEDWGIPTDKLIF. Based on the CDR3 plus reference TRDV3 and TRDJ1, the full variable domain is CDKVTQSSPDQTVASGSEVVLLCTYDTVYSNPDLFWYRIRPDYSFQFVFYGDNSRSEGADFTQGRFSVKHILTQKAFHLVISPVRTEDSATYYCACTEDWGIPTDKLIFGKGTRVTVEP.